These 21 T cell receptor beta chains share one sample of origin, sequenced in a study of cytomegalovirus exposure and HLA in healthy donors. The PCR ran on 60 Vbeta and 13 Jbeta primers. Profiling relied on immunoSEQ multiplex PCR, and the TCRdb table lists in-frame clones only, not all of them. This table has roughly 140,000 clones, about 78% appearing once. The source material was PBMCs. These receptors were obtained from a man between 18 and 29 years old in good health and CMV-seronegative.

The rearrangement uses TRBV27 and TRBJ2-5; D may be TRBD2 (5 bases). The CDR3 runs 12 residues. Germline-derived CDR1 and CDR2 are MNHEY and SMNVEV (reference sequence). V was trimmed by 4 bases and J by 11 bases, leaving 14 bases between them. The DNA for the CDR3 is TGTGCCAGCAGTTCCGCTTTGAGGGAGCAGTACTTC. Its translation is CASSSALREQYF.

Regarding this clone: One end of the junction is discordant with germline, which a read error may explain. V is TRBV7-7 and J is TRBJ1-1; the D gene is possibly TRBD1 (6 bases). The CDR3 runs 15 residues. Per the germline V gene, CDR1 is SSHAT and CDR2 is FNYEAQ (reference sequence). The CDR3 coding sequence is TGTGCCATCAGCTACAGGGTTTCCCTGAACACTGAAGCTTTCTTT. Amino acid sequence: CAISYRVSLNTEAFF.

The genes are TRBV18 and TRBJ2-7, with D possibly TRBD1 on 6 matching bases. V shed 6 bases and J shed 2 bases, with 14 bases lying between them. CDR3 size: 14 residues. Looked up from germline, CDR1 is KGHSH and CDR2 is LQKENI. The CDR3 DNA is TGTGCCAGCTCCCTCCCGGCAGGGGCCTACGAGCAGTACTTC. Its protein is CASSLPAGAYEQYF.

J is TRBJ1-2 and V is TRBV9; 10 bases align to TRBD1. The CDR3 contains 17 residues. The germline CDR1 and CDR2 sequences are SGDLS and YYNGEE. J was trimmed by 4 bases and V by 4 bases; bases with no gene match: 13. Here the CDR3 reads CASSPGTGVDISYGYTF. CDR3 nucleotides: TGTGCCAGCAGCCCCGGGACAGGGGTAGACATCAGCTATGGCTACACCTTC. Looking up the rest from reference TRBV9 and TRBJ1-2 gives the full variable domain: DSGVTQTPKHLITATGQRVTLRCSPRSGDLSVYWYQQSLDQGLQFLIQYYNGEERAKGNILERFSAQQFPDLHSELNLSSLELGDSALYFCASSPGTGVDISYGYTFGSGTRLTVV.

J is TRBJ1-2 and V is TRBV7-3; tentatively, D is TRBD1 (5 bases). Germline CDR1 is SGHTA and CDR2 is FQGTGA. The CDR3 spans 14 residues. Deletions cut 2 bases from V and 8 bases from J, with 15 bases between. The CDR3 nucleotides read TGTGCCAGCAGCTTATTGGGGGGGTCCGGGGGCTACACCTTC. Protein: CASSLLGGSGGYTF.

A remark on this clone: One end of the junction is discordant with germline, which a read error may explain. The chain has TRBV5-6 and TRBJ2-7; 8 nucleotides line up with TRBD2. CDR1 is SGHDT, CDR2 YYEEEE, per germline. CDR3 length equals 14 residues. CDR3 protein: CASSLGGLAYEQCF. Written as DNA, the CDR3 is TGTGCCAGCAGCCTCGGAGGACTAGCCTACGAGCAGTGCTTC.

This chain links TRBV5-1 with TRBJ1-1, with D unresolved. Germline CDR1 SGHRS, CDR2 YFSETQ. The CDR3 covers 15 residues. V lost 4 bases and J 5 bases, leaving 18 bases between the germline ends. The CDR3 DNA follows: TGCGCCAGCAGCCCGGAAGGAGGGTTGAGAACTGAAGCTTTCTTT. Translated: CASSPEGGLRTEAFF.

This clone was seen a handful of times. V usage is TRBV6-5 and J usage is TRBJ1-5; D perhaps matches TRBD1 (5 bases). V was pared by 0 bases and J by 6 bases, with 6 bases between. The CDR3 sequence is 13 residues long. From germline, CDR1 is MNHEY and CDR2 SVGAGI. The DNA for the CDR3 is TGTGCCAGCAGTTACTCGACAGCTCAGCCCCAGCATTTT. It specifies CASSYSTAQPQHF.

The J gene is TRBJ1-1, the V gene TRBV21-1; TRBD1 reflects the table's D call only, with no check against the DNA. TRBV21-1 is labeled a pseudogene. This CDR3 contains 17 residues. The CDR3 here is CASSKSPTSGGNTEAFF. As DNA, the CDR3 is TGTGCCAGCAGCAAATCACCAACCTCAGGGGGGAACACTGAAGCTTTCTTT.

V gene TRBV2 combines with J gene TRBJ1-5; TRBD1 agrees at 10 bases. The CDR3 contains 13 residues. Trimming removed 8 bases from V and 4 bases from J; junction bases left unmatched: 2. Germline V lookup: CDR1 SNHLY, CDR2 FYNNEI. The CDR3 loop is CASDRGQNQPQHF. CDR3 coding DNA: TGTGCCAGCGACAGGGGGCAAAATCAGCCCCAGCATTTT.

The chain has TRBV23-1 and TRBJ2-5, with D tentatively TRBD1 (6 bases). TRBV23-1 carries the ORF label, with uncertain function. The V gene lost 7 bases and the J gene lost 3 bases, with 12 bases spanning the gap. The CDR3 spans 13 residues. The chain's CDR3 is CASIPHREETQYF. The DNA of the CDR3 is TGCGCCAGCATCCCACACAGGGAAGAGACCCAGTACTTC.

The rearrangement links TRBV7-2 to TRBJ2-3; 12 nucleotides match TRBD2. V lost 0 bases to trimming and J lost 3 bases; unmatched junction nucleotides: 1. This CDR3 spans 16 amino acids. CDR1 and CDR2 (germline): SGHTA, FQGNSA. The chain's CDR3 is CASSLALAGGTDTQYF. The CDR3 DNA is TGTGCCAGCAGCTTAGCGCTAGCGGGAGGGACAGATACGCAGTATTTT.

The chain couples TRBV6-6 to TRBJ2-3, with a weak D call TRBD1 (7 bases). The CDR3 runs 16 residues. The V gene lost 6 bases and the J gene lost 2 bases, with 18 bases spanning the gap. Per the germline V gene, CDR1 is MNHNY and CDR2 is SVGAGI (reference sequence). CDR3: CASSSPDRDSTDTQYF. DNA of the CDR3: TGTGCCAGCAGCTCCCCAGACAGGGACTCCACAGATACGCAGTATTTT.

CDR3 residues: CASRTPGQTLEAFF. CDR3 in DNA: TGTGCCAGCAGGACCCCGGGACAGACCCTTGAAGCTTTCTTT. V is TRBV5-5 and J is TRBJ1-1, with TRBD1 identical over 7 bases. The junction had 11 bases not matched to a gene; V was cut back by 5 bases and J by 7 bases. CDR3 length equals 14 residues. Germline CDR1 and CDR2: SGHKS and YYEKEE (reference sequence).

The table lists this clone with a few counts. V is TRBV28 and J is TRBJ1-1, with D possibly TRBD1 on 5 matching bases. V lost 5 bases and J lost 1, with 14 bases in between. CDR1 is MDHEN, CDR2 SYDVKM, per germline. The CDR3 spans 15 residues. CDR3: CASSRGGGGNTEAFF. The CDR3 region has the DNA TGTGCCAGCAGTCGGGGGGGTGGAGGGAACACTGAAGCTTTCTTT.

The chain has TRBV9 and TRBJ1-3; 7 bases align to TRBD1. This CDR3 region has 16 residues. After removal of 0 bases from V and 4 bases from J, the junction contained 7 bases not matched to a gene. The germline V gene has CDR1 SGDLS and CDR2 YYNGEE. Written as DNA, the CDR3 is TGTGCCAGCAGCGTAGCCGAGGGGGCAGCGGGAAACACCATATATTTT. Translation gives CASSVAEGAAGNTIYF.

The V and J genes are TRBV5-1 and TRBJ1-3, with 7 nucleotides matching TRBD1. CDR1 is SGHRS, CDR2 YFSETQ, per germline. The ends lost 4 bases at V and 0 bases at J; junction bases unmatched: 4. The CDR3 length is 15 residues. CDR3 in DNA: TGCGCCAGCAGCCACGGGGACAGCTCTGGAAACACCATATATTTT. This codes for CASSHGDSSGNTIYF.

This clone turned up a few times. The CDR3 DNA reads TGTGCCAGCTCACCAGGACAGGGGGCGGACATTCAGTACTTC. Protein: CASSPGQGADIQYF. The chain combines TRBV18 with TRBJ2-4; TRBD1 matches 11 bases. With V trimmed by 2 bases and J by 8 bases, 2 bases remained unmatched. Germline lookup yields CDR1 KGHSH and CDR2 LQKENI. The CDR3 loop spans 14 amino acids.

The V call is TRBV18, the J call TRBJ2-7; 11 bases agree with TRBD2. Germline V gene lookup returns CDR1 KGHSH and CDR2 LQKENI. There are 16 residues in the CDR3. J gave up 4 bases and V 0 bases, and 5 bases lay outside the gene matches. CDR3 sequence (DNA): TGTGCCAGCTCACCACCCTTAGCGGGAGGGCGTTACGAGCAGTACTTC. Amino acids: CASSPPLAGGRYEQYF.

The rearrangement joins TRBV6-1 to TRBJ1-1; TRBD1 is a possible D gene (5 bases). Trimming cost V 5 bases and J 4 bases, with 11 bases left between them. CDR3 size: 13 residues. CDR1 and CDR2 (germline): MNHNS, SASEGT. Written as DNA, the CDR3 is TGTGCCAGCAGTTATGGGGGGAGCACTGAAGCTTTCTTT. It translates to CASSYGGSTEAFF.

This clone came up once. The chain links TRBV28 to TRBJ2-7, with D possibly being TRBD1 (5 bases). This CDR3 has 12 residues. V was clipped by 5 bases and J by 6 bases, with 11 bases between them. Per germline, CDR1 MDHEN and CDR2 SYDVKM. CDR3 protein: CASSPPRGEQYF. The CDR3 bases are TGTGCCAGCAGTCCACCTAGGGGCGAGCAGTACTTC.